The rows below give T cell receptor beta chains drawn from one sample of a study of beta chain features in type 1 diabetes. TCRdb's table, derived via immunoSEQ multiplex PCR, lists solely in-frame clones and lacks some. Of more than 300,000 clones in the sample, 9.6% were seen once. The source material was central memory CD4+ T cells from blood. The receptors derive from a man younger than 45 with type 1 diabetes. CDR3s include the opening cysteine and the closing phenylalanine or tryptophan. The D gene is left open where the match is weak. Clone size is not always given. Where it is, it says once, few, many or a class for expanded clones.

j_call v_call d_call clone_size cdr3_nt cdr3_aa
TRBJ2-2 TRBV9 NA few TGTGCCAGCAGCCCTCGGACGGGCACCGGGGAGCTGTTTTTT CASSPRTGTGELFF
TRBJ1-1 TRBV9 NA NA TGTGCCAGCAGCGTAGGCCCTGGACGGAACACTGAAGCTTTCTTT CASSVGPGRNTEAFF
TRBJ1-1 TRBV28 TRBD1 many TGTGCCAGCACAGACAGGGGAAGAATGAACACTGAAGCTTTCTTT CASTDRGRMNTEAFF
TRBJ2-2 TRBV11-3 NA NA TGTGCCAGCAGCTTAGAAGGGAGAGGGGAGCTGTTTTTT CASSLEGRGELFF
TRBJ2-2 TRBV7-9 NA many TGTGCCAGCCCCCGGGGCTACGACACCGGGGAGCTGTTTTTT CASPRGYDTGELFF
TRBJ2-7 TRBV28 NA many TGTGCCAGCACTACCTGGGGGGCAGGTACCCCCTACGAGCAGTACTTC CASTTWGAGTPYEQYF
TRBJ1-5 TRBV2 TRBD1 NA TGTGCCAGCAGCCGGACAGGGGTTTCGAGTCAGCCCCAGCATTTT CASSRTGVSSQPQHF
TRBJ2-1 TRBV25-1 NA few TGTGCCAGCAGTGAGGGCGGTCCCCTTTTCAATGAGCAGTTCTTC CASSEGGPLFNEQFF
TRBJ2-6 TRBV7-2 NA NA TGTGCCAGCAGCCGACTATACGGCTCTGGGGCCAACGTCCTGACTTTC CASSRLYGSGANVLTF
TRBJ1-1 TRBV15 NA many TGTGCCACCAGCAGAGGGGCGAATCTCGCTGAAGCTTTCTTT CATSRGANLAEAFF
TRBJ1-3 TRBV28 NA many TGTGCCAGCAGTCCCCCTGTCGGCTCTGGAAACACCATATATTTT CASSPPVGSGNTIYF
TRBJ1-1 TRBV29-1 NA few TGCAGCGTTGGTACCCAGCCGTCTAACACTGAAGCTTTCTTT CSVGTQPSNTEAFF
TRBJ2-2 TRBV2 TRBD2 few TGTGCCAGCAGTCAGCGGGAGGGTACCGGGGAGCTGTTTTTT CASSQREGTGELFF
TRBJ2-1 TRBV5-1 NA many TGCGCCAGCAGCTTGGGAGTAGCGGAACATAACGATGAGCAGTTCTTC CASSLGVAEHNDEQFF
TRBJ2-6 TRBV27 NA NA TGTGCCAGCAGGGACTCTGGGGCCAACGTCCTGACTTTC CASRDSGANVLTF
TRBJ2-2 TRBV5-4 NA few TGTGCCAGCAGCTTAGGGTTTATCGGGGAGCTGTTTTTT CASSLGFIGELFF
TRBJ1-5 TRBV4-1 NA few TGTGCCAGCAGCCAAGATTGGCAGAATCAGCCCCAGCATTTT CASSQDWQNQPQHF
TRBJ2-2 TRBV5-4 TRBD1 NA TGTGCCAGCAGCTTTGGAGGACAGGGAGGCGGGGAGCTGTTTTTT CASSFGGQGGGELFF
TRBJ1-3 TRBV15 NA NA TGTGCCACCAGCAGAGTTTGGGGAAACACCATATATTTT CATSRVWGNTIYF
TRBJ2-3 TRBV19 NA NA TGTGCCAGTAGTATGGGGACGGCGACAGATACGCAGTATTTT CASSMGTATDTQYF
TRBJ2-7 TRBV5-4 NA few TGTGCCAGCACCTCCCAGGGGCCCTACGAGCAGTACTTC CASTSQGPYEQYF
TRBJ2-2 TRBV27 TRBD2 few TGTGCCAGCAGGCGGACTAGCGGGACCACCGGGGAGCTGTTTTTT CASRRTSGTTGELFF
TRBJ1-2 TRBV27 NA NA TGTGCCAGCAGTTCCCTTTCGGGAGCCTATGGCTACACCTTC CASSSLSGAYGYTF
TRBJ2-4 TRBV7-8 TRBD1 few TGTGCCAGCAGCCCTCGGACAGGTTTGACCAAAAACATTCAGTACTTC CASSPRTGLTKNIQYF
TRBJ2-3 TRBV15 NA few TGTGCCACCAGCAGAGTATTAAATTTGGGTGGAAGCACAGATACGCAGTATTTT CATSRVLNLGGSTDTQYF
TRBJ2-5 TRBV11-2 NA NA TGTGCCAGCAGCCCAGTCTCGGCAGAGACCCAGTACTTC CASSPVSAETQYF
TRBJ2-5 TRBV7-9 NA many TGTGCCAGCACCCGGTTTTTGGCAACCCAGACCCAGTACTTC CASTRFLATQTQYF
TRBJ2-7 TRBV7-2 TRBD2 NA TGTGCCAGCAGGACCTCAGCGGGAGGTAGTGAGCAGTACTTC CASRTSAGGSEQYF
TRBJ2-7 TRBV5-1 TRBD2 NA TGCGCCAGCGCCGGACTAGCCTCCTTCGAGCAGTACTTC CASAGLASFEQYF
TRBJ1-1 TRBV11-2 NA few TGTGCCAGCAGCTTAAGACACTCGAACACTGAAGCTTTCTTT CASSLRHSNTEAFF
TRBJ2-1 TRBV4-1 TRBD2 NA TGCGCCAGCAGCCAAGATGGGGCGGGAAGCGGGAGGGCCTACAATGAGCAGTTCTTC CASSQDGAGSGRAYNEQFF
TRBJ2-7 TRBV7-2 NA few TGCGCCAGCAGCCTCCCGACAGCGGAGGAGCAGTACTTC CASSLPTAEEQYF
TRBJ2-2 TRBV5-4 NA NA TGTGCCAGCAGCCTAAGCTGGGACTCGACCGGGGAGCTGTTTTTT CASSLSWDSTGELFF
TRBJ2-5 TRBV7-2 NA NA TGTGCCAGCAGCGGGGGCGGAGAGACCCAGTACTTC CASSGGGETQYF
TRBJ2-2 TRBV7-2 NA NA TGTGCCAGCAGCTTATCTAGTACCGGGGAGCTGTTTTTT CASSLSSTGELFF
TRBJ1-2 TRBV28 NA NA TGTGCCAGCAGTTCGTCTTTTTATGGCTACACCTTC CASSSSFYGYTF
TRBJ1-5 TRBV6-5 TRBD1 NA TGTGCCAGCAGTTACTCGCAGGGGGGCCAGCCCCAGCATTTT CASSYSQGGQPQHF